The clone carrying this T cell receptor beta chain was counted only a few times. The data derive from a study of radiotherapy plus CTLA-4 blockade in lung cancer. CDR3 size: 15 residues. V shed 0 bases and J shed 0 bases, with 7 bases lying between them. In germline, CDR1 is SGHRS, CDR2 YFSETQ. Profiling relied on immunoSEQ multiplex PCR, and the TCRdb table lists in-frame clones only, not all of them. Among over 75,000 clones listed, roughly 85% were seen once. This TCR was sampled from a human donor with non-small cell lung cancer who had stable disease on radiotherapy plus ipilimumab. The gene calls are TRBV5-1 and TRBJ1-3, with D uncertain. Sequenced here: peripheral blood, sampled from a patient treated with radiotherapy plus ipilimumab. The DNA of the CDR3 is TGCGCCAGCAGCTTGGCCTCGGTCTCTGGAAACACCATATATTTT. This codes for CASSLASVSGNTIYF.